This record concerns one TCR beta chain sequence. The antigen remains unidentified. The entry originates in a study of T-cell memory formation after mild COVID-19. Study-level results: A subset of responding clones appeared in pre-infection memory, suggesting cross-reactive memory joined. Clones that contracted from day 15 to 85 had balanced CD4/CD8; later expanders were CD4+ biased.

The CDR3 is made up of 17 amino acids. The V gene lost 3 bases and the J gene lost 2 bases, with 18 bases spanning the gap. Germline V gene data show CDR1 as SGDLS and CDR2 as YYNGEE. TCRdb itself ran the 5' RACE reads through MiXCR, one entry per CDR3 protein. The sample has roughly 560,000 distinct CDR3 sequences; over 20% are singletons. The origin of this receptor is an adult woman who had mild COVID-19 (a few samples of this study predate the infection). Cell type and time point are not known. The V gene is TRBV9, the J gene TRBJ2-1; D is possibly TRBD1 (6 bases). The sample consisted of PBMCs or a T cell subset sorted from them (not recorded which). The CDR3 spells CASSGSERGSAYNEQFF. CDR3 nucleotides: TGTGCCAGCAGCGGATCTGAAAGGGGGTCCGCCTACAATGAGCAGTTCTTC.